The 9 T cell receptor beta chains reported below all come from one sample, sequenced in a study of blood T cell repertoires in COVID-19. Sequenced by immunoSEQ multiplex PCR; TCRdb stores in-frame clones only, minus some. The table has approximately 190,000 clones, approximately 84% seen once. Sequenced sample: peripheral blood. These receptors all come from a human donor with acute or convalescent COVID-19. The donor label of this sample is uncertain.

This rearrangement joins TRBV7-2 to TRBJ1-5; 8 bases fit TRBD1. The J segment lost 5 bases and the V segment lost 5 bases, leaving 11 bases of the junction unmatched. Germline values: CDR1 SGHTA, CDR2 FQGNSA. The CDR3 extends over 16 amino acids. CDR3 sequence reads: CASSLWTGPADQPQHF. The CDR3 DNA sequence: TGTGCCAGCAGCCTATGGACAGGGCCAGCCGATCAGCCCCAGCATTTT.

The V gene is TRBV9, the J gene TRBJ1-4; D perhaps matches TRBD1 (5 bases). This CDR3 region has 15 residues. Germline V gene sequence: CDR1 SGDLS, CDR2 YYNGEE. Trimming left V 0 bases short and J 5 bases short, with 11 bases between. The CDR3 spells CASSVADSSNEKLFF. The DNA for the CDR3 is TGTGCCAGCAGCGTAGCTGACAGCTCAAATGAAAAACTGTTTTTT.

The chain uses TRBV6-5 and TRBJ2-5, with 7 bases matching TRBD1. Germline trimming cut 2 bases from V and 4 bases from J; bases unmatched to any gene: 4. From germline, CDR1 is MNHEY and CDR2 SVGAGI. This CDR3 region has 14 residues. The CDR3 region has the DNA TGTGCCAGCAGTTACGGGGACAGAGTAGAGACCCAGTACTTC. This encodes CASSYGDRVETQYF.

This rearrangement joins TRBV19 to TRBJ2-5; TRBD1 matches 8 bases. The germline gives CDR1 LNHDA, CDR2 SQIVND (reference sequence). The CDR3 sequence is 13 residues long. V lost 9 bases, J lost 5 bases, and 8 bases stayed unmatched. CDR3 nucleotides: TGTGCCAGCTTGGGACAGGACGCCGAGACCCAGTACTTC. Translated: CASLGQDAETQYF.

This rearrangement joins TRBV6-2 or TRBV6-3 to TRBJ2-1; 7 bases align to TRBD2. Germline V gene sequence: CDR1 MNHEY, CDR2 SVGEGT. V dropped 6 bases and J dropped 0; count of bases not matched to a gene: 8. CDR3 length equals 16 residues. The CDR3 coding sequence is TGTGCCAGCAGCACAAATAGACTAGCCTCCTACAATGAGCAGTTCTTC. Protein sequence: CASSTNRLASYNEQFF.

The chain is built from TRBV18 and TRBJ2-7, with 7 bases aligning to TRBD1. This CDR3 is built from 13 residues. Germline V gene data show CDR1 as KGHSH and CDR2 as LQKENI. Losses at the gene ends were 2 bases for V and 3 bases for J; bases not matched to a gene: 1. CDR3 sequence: CASSPGQVYEQYF. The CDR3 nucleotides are TGTGCCAGCTCACCAGGACAGGTCTACGAGCAGTACTTC.

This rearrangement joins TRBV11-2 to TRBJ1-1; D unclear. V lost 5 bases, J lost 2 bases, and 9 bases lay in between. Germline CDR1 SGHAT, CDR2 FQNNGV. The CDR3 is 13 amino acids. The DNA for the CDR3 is TGTGCCAGCAGCGCCCAGGTAAACACTGAAGCTTTCTTT. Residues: CASSAQVNTEAFF.

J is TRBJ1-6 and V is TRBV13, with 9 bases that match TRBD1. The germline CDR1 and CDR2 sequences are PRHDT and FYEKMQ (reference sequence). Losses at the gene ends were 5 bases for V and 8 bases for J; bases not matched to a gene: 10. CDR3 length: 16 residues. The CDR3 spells CASSTETGGDDSPLHF. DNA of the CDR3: TGTGCCAGCAGCACAGAGACAGGGGGAGATGATTCACCCCTCCACTTT.

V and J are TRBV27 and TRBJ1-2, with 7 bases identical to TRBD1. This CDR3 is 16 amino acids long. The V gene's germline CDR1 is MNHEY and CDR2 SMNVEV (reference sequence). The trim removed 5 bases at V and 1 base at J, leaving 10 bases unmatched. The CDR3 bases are TGTGCCAGCAGTACCCTCGGGACAGCCAATAACTATGGCTACACCTTC. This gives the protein CASSTLGTANNYGYTF.